This T cell receptor (beta chain) was sequenced for a study of PD-L1 blockade in urothelial cancer. On the study more broadly: Between 0 and 3 prior chemotherapy regimens had been given to patients. The analyses of blood took place 3 weeks (second dose) and 6 weeks after treatment start.

Specified time point: pretreatment peripheral blood. General study results and limits: Pretreatment TCR clonality in blood under the median foretold superior survival.

Measured with immunoSEQ multiplex PCR; TCRdb has only the in-frame clones, and not every one. The top ten clones hold about 1% of a sample with tens of thousands of clones, more than 70% of them seen once. The ends were cut back, 2 bases at V and 4 bases at J, with 11 bases in the middle. The CDR3 contains 14 residues. Germline values: CDR1 MNHEY, CDR2 SVGAGI. As regards this clone: Its antigen is undetermined.

Specimen: PBMCs, collected around atezolizumab (anti-PD-L1) treatment. The TCR comes from an elderly woman with urothelial cancer. This chain links TRBV6-5 with TRBJ1-1; no clear D. In DNA, the CDR3 is TGTGCCAGCAGTTACCTAAAGGCGGGCACTGAAGCTTTCTTT. Residues: CASSYLKAGTEAFF.